A single sample is the source of the 11 T cell receptor beta chains below, sequenced in a study of blood T cell repertoires in COVID-19. Repertoires were generated with immunoSEQ multiplex PCR, while TCRdb's copy carries only in-frame clones and drops some. The sample includes a few hundred thousand clones, 70% to 90% seen only once; the top ten take 3%. The sample consisted of peripheral blood. All receptors come from a woman aged 25 to 45 with active or convalescent COVID-19.

This chain uses TRBV15 with TRBJ1-4; 7 bases fit TRBD1. The germline CDR1 and CDR2 sequences are LNHNV and YYDKDF (reference sequence). V was pared by 1 base and J by 8 bases, with 7 bases of the junction left unmatched. The CDR3 runs 15 residues. CDR3 in DNA: TGTGCCACCAGCAGAGGAAGGGGGCCGGGGGAAAAACTGTTTTTT. Its protein is CATSRGRGPGEKLFF.

With regard to this clone: Other DNA sequences in this specimen translate into the identical CDR3. The gene calls are TRBV2 and TRBJ2-7; D perhaps matches TRBD1 (5 bases). The CDR3 consists of 14 residues. CDR1 is SNHLY, CDR2 FYNNEI, per germline. With 3 bases removed from V and 3 bases from J, the gap between germline ends came to 12 bases. For the CDR3, the DNA is TGTGCCAGCAGTGACTCACGGCAGGGCTACGAGCAGTACTTC. Translating gives CASSDSRQGYEQYF.

With regard to this clone: The junction departs from germline at one end; a sequencing error may be responsible. The chain has TRBV7-7 and TRBJ2-5; 10 nucleotides line up with TRBD1. The CDR3 runs 15 residues. Germline V gives CDR1 SSHAT, CDR2 FNYEAQ (reference sequence). The CDR3, as DNA: TGTGCTAGCAGCACGGGACAGGGGCCCCAAGAGACCCAGTACTTC. Translating it yields CASSTGQGPQETQYF.

The V call is TRBV24-1, the J call TRBJ2-7, with 10 bases identical to TRBD2. The CDR3 covers 16 residues. V lost 4 bases to trimming and J lost 4 bases; unmatched junction nucleotides: 9. Per the germline V gene, CDR1 is KGHDR and CDR2 is SFDVKD. The CDR3 coding sequence is TGTGCCACCAGTGAATGCAGCGGGGGGGCTAGGTACGAGCAGTACTTC. Protein: CATSECSGGARYEQYF.

This chain uses TRBV10-3 with TRBJ1-2, with D possibly matching TRBD1 (5 bases). The CDR3 length is 12 residues. V shed 2 bases and J shed 7 bases, with 8 bases lying between them. CDR1 is ENHRY and CDR2 is SYGVKD in the germline V gene. The chain's CDR3 is CAISEDRLGYTF. CDR3 sequence (DNA): TGTGCCATCAGTGAGGACAGACTTGGCTACACCTTC.

This sequence joins TRBV3-1 (or the pseudogene TRBV3-2) and TRBJ1-1, with D possibly matching TRBD1 (5 bases). Germline V lookup: CDR1 LGHDT, CDR2 YNNKEL (reference sequence). This CDR3 region has 12 residues. Trimming shortened V by 6 bases and J by 6 bases, and 11 bases separated the two germline ends. In DNA, the CDR3 is TGTGCCAGCAGACGCATAGGGGCTGAAGCTTTCTTT. It encodes CASRRIGAEAFF.

V is TRBV5-1 and J is TRBJ2-7; no definite D call. The germline V and J ends were trimmed by 4 bases and 7 bases, with 21 bases remaining between them. Germline assignment: CDR1 SGHRS and CDR2 YFSETQ. This CDR3 is 15 amino acids long. CDR3 nucleotide sequence: TGCGCCAGCAGCCCCAGGCTGGCAGCCCTTTCTGAGCAGTACTTC. Translated: CASSPRLAALSEQYF.

The chain links TRBV14 to TRBJ2-7, with D maybe TRBD1 (5 bases). Germline CDR1 SGHDN, CDR2 FVKESK. V lost 4 bases and J lost 1, with 23 bases in between. The CDR3 is 18 residues long. The CDR3 sequence: CASSRRALTDDYSYEQYF. As DNA, the CDR3 is TGTGCCAGCAGCCGGAGAGCATTGACAGACGATTATTCCTACGAGCAGTACTTC.

The rearrangement uses TRBV7-2 and TRBJ1-1; tentative D call: TRBD1 (5 bases). Germline-derived CDR1 and CDR2 are SGHTA and FQGNSA. V was pared by 0 bases and J by 4 bases, with 9 bases between. The CDR3 runs 14 residues. The CDR3 region has the DNA TGTGCCAGCAGCTTAGCGGGGGGAGTCACTGAAGCTTTCTTT. Amino acid sequence: CASSLAGGVTEAFF.

V is TRBV4-3 and J is TRBJ1-4, with 8 bases aligning to TRBD1. J gave up 3 bases and V 1 base, and 4 bases lay outside the gene matches. Per germline, CDR1 LGHNA and CDR2 YSLEER. The CDR3 sequence is 16 residues long. The CDR3 sequence: CASSQGDRGSNEKLFF. CDR3 in DNA: TGCGCCAGCAGCCAAGGAGACAGGGGATCTAATGAAAAACTGTTTTTT.

V is TRBV28 and J is TRBJ1-3; D not certain. The CDR3 sequence is 14 residues long. In germline, CDR1 is MDHEN, CDR2 SYDVKM. V was cut by 6 bases and J by 1 base, with 10 bases left in between. CDR3 amino acids: CASSQPGSGNTIYF. In nucleotides, the CDR3 is TGTGCCAGCAGCCAGCCGGGATCTGGAAACACCATATATTTT.